This is a list of T cell receptor beta chains from one sample in a study of Ad26.COV2.S vaccination and SARS-CoV-2 variants. TCRdb's table, derived via immunoSEQ multiplex PCR, lists solely in-frame clones and lacks some. The sample consists of about 350,000 clones, 80% to 90% of them appearing once. Material: peripheral blood, obtained in a trial of Ad26.COV2.S vaccine versus placebo. These receptors all stem from a person between 18 and 65 years old who received the Ad26.COV2.S COVID-19 vaccine or a placebo. CDR3s include the opening cysteine and the closing phenylalanine or tryptophan. The order of the fields is J gene, V gene, D gene, CDR3 length, clone size, CDR3 DNA, CDR3 protein. D genes are given only for firm matches. The size of a clone is reported for some rows only, either as once, few or many, or as a class for expanded clones.

J: TRBJ1-6; V: TRBV19; D: NA; length: 13; size: NA; DNA: TGTGCCAGTAGTTCATACAACAAGAACCCCCTCCACTTT; CDR3: CASSSYNKNPLHF
J: TRBJ2-2; V: TRBV7-9; D: TRBD1; length: 16; size: NA; DNA: TGTGCCAGCAGTTCGGCCAGGGGGTTGAACACCGGGGAGCTGTTTTTT; CDR3: CASSSARGLNTGELFF
J: TRBJ2-1; V: TRBV11-2; D: TRBD2; length: 14; size: NA; DNA: TGTGCCAGCAGCTCTGGGAGGGAGGGCCGCGGGCAGTTCTTC; CDR3: CASSSGREGRGQFF
J: TRBJ2-5; V: TRBV7-2; D: TRBD1; length: 15; size: NA; DNA: TGTGCCAGCAGCCAGGGACAGGGGGCGGTGGAGACCCAGTACTTC; CDR3: CASSQGQGAVETQYF
J: TRBJ1-2; V: TRBV4-1; D: NA; length: 17; size: few; DNA: TGCGCCAGCAGCCAAGATACTGGGCCGACCCTTGGGAGAGGCTACACCTTC; CDR3: CASSQDTGPTLGRGYTF
J: TRBJ2-5; V: TRBV9; D: TRBD1; length: 15; size: NA; DNA: TGTGCCAGCAGCGTCACCGGGACAGGGGGAGAGACCCAGTACTTC; CDR3: CASSVTGTGGETQYF
J: TRBJ1-1; V: TRBV12-3/TRBV12-4; D: NA; length: 13; size: once; DNA: TGTGCCAGCAGCTCTGGACGGTACACTGAAGCTTTCTTT; CDR3: CASSSGRYTEAFF
J: TRBJ2-1; V: TRBV5-1; D: TRBD2; length: 13; size: NA; DNA: TGCGCCAGCAGCTCGGGACTAGCCTATGAGCAGTTCTTC; CDR3: CASSSGLAYEQFF
J: TRBJ2-7; V: TRBV24-1; D: NA; length: 15; size: NA; DNA: TGTGCCACCAGTGAATCCGGGACCGGCCATGACGAGCAGTACTTC; CDR3: CATSESGTGHDEQYF
J: TRBJ1-5; V: TRBV6-1; D: NA; length: 15; size: NA; DNA: TGTGCCAGCAGTGAGCAGGGTCATAGCAATCAGCCCCAGCATTTT; CDR3: CASSEQGHSNQPQHF
J: TRBJ1-5; V: TRBV15; D: NA; length: 14; size: once; DNA: TGTGCCACCAGCGGGAAGTACGGCAATCAGCCCCAGCATTTT; CDR3: CATSGKYGNQPQHF
J: TRBJ1-1; V: TRBV2; D: NA; length: 14; size: few; DNA: TGTGCCAGCAGTGGGAACAACGAGGTCGCTGAAGCTTTCTTT; CDR3: CASSGNNEVAEAFF
J: TRBJ1-1; V: TRBV7-9; D: NA; length: 15; size: few; DNA: TGTGCCAGCAGCCTGGGGCAGGGGCTAAGCACTGAAGCTTTCTTT; CDR3: CASSLGQGLSTEAFF